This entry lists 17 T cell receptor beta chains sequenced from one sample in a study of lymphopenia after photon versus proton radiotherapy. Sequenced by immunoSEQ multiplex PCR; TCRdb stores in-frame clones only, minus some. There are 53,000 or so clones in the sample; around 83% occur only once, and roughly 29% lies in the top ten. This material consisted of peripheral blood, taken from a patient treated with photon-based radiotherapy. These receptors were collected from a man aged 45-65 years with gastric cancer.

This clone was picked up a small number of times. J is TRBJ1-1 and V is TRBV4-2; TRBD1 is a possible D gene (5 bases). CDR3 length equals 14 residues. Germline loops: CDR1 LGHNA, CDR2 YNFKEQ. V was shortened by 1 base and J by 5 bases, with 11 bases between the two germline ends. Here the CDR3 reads CASSQGGMGTEAFF. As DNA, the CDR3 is TGTGCCAGCAGCCAAGGGGGGATGGGTACTGAAGCTTTCTTT.

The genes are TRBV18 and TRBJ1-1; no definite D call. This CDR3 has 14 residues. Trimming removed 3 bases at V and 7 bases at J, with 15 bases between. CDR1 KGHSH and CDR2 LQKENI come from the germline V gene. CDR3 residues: CASSPAGFAREAFF. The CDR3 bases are TGTGCCAGCTCACCGGCAGGCTTCGCCCGTGAAGCTTTCTTT. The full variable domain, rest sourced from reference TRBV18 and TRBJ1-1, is NAGVMQNPRHLVRRRGQEARLRCSPMKGHSHVYWYRQLPEEGLKFMVYLQKENIIDESGMPKERFSAEFPKEGPSILRIQQVVRGDSAAYFCASSPAGFAREAFFGQGTRLTVV.

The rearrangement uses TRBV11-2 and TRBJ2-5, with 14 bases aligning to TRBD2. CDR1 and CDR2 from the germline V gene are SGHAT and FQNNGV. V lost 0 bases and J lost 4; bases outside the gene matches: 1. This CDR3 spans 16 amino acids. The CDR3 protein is CASSLEGLAGAETQYF. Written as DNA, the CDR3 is TGTGCCAGCAGCTTAGAGGGACTAGCGGGAGCAGAGACCCAGTACTTC. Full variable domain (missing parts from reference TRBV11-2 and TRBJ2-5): EAGVAQSPRYKIIEKRQSVAFWCNPISGHATLYWYQQILGQGPKLLIQFQNNGVVDDSQLPKDRFSAERLKGVDSTLKIQPAKLEDSAVYLCASSLEGLAGAETQYFGPGTRLLVL.

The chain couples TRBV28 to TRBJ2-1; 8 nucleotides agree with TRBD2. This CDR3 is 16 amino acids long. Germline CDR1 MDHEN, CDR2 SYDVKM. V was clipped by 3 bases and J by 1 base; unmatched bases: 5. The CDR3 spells CASSFWRGASYNEQFF. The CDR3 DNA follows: TGTGCCAGCAGTTTTTGGCGGGGGGCTTCCTACAATGAGCAGTTCTTC.

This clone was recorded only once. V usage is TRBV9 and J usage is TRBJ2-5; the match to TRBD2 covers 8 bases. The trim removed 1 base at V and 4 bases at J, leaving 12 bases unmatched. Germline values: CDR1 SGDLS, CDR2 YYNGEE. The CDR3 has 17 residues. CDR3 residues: CASSVSSGSLSRETQYF. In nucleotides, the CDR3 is TGTGCCAGCAGCGTATCCAGCGGGAGTCTCTCGCGAGAGACCCAGTACTTC.

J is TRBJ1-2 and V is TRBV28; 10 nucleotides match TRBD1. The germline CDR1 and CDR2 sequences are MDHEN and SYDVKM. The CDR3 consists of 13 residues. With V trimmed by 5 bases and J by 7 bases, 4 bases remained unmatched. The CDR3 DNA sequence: TGTGCCAGCAGTACGGGACAGGGGTCTGGCTACACCTTC. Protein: CASSTGQGSGYTF.

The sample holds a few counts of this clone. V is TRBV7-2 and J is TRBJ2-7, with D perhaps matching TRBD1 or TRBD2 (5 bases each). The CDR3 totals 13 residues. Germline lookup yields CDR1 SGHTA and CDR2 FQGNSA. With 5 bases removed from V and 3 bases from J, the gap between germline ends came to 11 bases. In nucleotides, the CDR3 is TGTGCCAGCAGCCTGGGACGAAACTACGAGCAGTACTTC. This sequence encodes CASSLGRNYEQYF.

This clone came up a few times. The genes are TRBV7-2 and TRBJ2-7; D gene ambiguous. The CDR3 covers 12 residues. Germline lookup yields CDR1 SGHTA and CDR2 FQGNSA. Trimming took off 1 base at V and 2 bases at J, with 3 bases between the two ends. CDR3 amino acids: CASSLVTYEQYF. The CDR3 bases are TGTGCCAGCAGCTTAGTGACCTACGAGCAGTACTTC.

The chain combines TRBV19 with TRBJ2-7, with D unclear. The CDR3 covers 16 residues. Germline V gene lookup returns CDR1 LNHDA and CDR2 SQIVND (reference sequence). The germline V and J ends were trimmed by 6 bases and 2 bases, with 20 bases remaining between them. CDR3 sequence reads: CASSQSPPDSTYEQYF. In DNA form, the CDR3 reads TGTGCCAGTAGCCAGTCGCCCCCCGACTCCACCTACGAGCAGTACTTC.

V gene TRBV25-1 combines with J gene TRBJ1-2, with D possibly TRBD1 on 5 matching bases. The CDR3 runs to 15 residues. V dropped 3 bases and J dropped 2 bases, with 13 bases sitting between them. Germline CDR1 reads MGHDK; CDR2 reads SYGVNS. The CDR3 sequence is CASSDTGGGNYGYTF. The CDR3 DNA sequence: TGTGCCAGCAGTGATACCGGGGGAGGAAACTATGGCTACACCTTC.

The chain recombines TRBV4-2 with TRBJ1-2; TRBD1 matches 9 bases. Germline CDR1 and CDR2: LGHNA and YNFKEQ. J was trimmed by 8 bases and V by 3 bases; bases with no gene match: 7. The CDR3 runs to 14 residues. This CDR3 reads CASSHTQGARGYTF. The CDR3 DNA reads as TGTGCCAGCAGCCACACACAGGGGGCACGGGGCTACACCTTC.

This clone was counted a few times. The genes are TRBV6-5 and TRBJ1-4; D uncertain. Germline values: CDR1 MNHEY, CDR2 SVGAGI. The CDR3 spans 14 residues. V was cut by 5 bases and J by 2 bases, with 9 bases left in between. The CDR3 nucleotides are TGTGCCAGCAGTCCGACGGTCACTAATGAAAAACTGTTTTTT. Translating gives CASSPTVTNEKLFF.

In DNA form, the CDR3 reads TGTGCCAGCCATCGGCACTATATGGGTGATGAGCAGTTCTTC. Translating it yields CASHRHYMGDEQFF. V and J are TRBV6-1 and TRBJ2-1, with unresolved D. The CDR3 has 14 amino acids. V lost 8 bases and J 8 bases, leaving 19 bases between the germline ends. Per germline, CDR1 MNHNS and CDR2 SASEGT.

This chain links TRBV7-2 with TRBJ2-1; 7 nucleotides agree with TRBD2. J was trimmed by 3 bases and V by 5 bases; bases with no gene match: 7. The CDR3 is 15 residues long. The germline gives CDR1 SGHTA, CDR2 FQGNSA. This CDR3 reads CASSPTSENYNEQFF. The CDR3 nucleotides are TGTGCCAGCAGCCCAACTAGCGAGAACTACAATGAGCAGTTCTTC.

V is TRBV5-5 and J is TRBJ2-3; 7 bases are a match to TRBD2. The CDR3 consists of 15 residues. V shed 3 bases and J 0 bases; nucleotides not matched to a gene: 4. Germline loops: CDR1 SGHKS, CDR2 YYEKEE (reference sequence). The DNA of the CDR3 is TGTGCCAGCAGCTCTAGCGGCACTAGCACAGATACGCAGTATTTT. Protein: CASSSSGTSTDTQYF.

DNA of the CDR3: TGTGCCAGCAGTCCAGGGGCCGCCCAGGGCGAGCAGTACTTC. This gives the protein CASSPGAAQGEQYF. V usage is TRBV2 and J usage is TRBJ2-7; D is perhaps TRBD1 (6 bases). V dropped 5 bases and J dropped 6 bases, with 17 bases sitting between them. The CDR3 is 14 amino acids. Germline CDR1 and CDR2: SNHLY and FYNNEI. The full variable domain, completed using reference TRBV2 and TRBJ2-7, is EPEVTQTPSHQVTQMGQEVILRCVPISNHLYFYWYRQILGQKVEFLVSFYNNEISEKSEIFDDQFSVERPDGSNFTLKIRSTKLEDSAMYFCASSPGAAQGEQYFGPGTRLTVT.

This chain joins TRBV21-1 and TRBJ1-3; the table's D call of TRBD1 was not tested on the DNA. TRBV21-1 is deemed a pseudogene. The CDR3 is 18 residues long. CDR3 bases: TGTGCCAGCAGCAAAGCGAGGGGACAGGACCTCTCTGGAAACACCATATATTTT. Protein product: CASSKARGQDLSGNTIYF.